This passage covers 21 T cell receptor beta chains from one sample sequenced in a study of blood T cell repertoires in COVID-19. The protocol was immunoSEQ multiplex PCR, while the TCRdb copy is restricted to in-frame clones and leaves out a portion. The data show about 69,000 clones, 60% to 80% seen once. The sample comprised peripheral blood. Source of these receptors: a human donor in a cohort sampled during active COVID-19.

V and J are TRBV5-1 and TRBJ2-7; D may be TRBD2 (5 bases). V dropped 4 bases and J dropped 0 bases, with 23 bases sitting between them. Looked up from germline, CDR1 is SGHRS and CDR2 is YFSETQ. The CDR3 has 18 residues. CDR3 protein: CASSISRQRGPSSYEQYF. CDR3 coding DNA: TGCGCCAGCAGCATTTCCCGGCAACGAGGGCCCAGCTCCTACGAGCAGTACTTC.

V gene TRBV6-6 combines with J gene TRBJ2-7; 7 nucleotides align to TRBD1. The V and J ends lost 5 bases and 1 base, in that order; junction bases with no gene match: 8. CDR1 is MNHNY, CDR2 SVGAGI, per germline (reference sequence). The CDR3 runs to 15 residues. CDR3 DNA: TGTGCCAGCAGTCGGACTCCGGGACAGTCCTACGAGCAGTACTTC. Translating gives CASSRTPGQSYEQYF.

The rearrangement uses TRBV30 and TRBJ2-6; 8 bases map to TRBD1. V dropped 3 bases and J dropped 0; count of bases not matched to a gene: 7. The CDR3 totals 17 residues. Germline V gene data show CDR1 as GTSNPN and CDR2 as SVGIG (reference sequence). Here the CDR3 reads CAWSTGTGYSGANVLTF. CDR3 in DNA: TGTGCCTGGAGCACCGGGACAGGCTACTCTGGGGCCAACGTCCTGACTTTC. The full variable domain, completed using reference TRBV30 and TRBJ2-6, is SQTIHQWPATLVQPVGSPLSLECTVEGTSNPNLYWYRQAAGRGLQLLFYSVGIGQISSEVPQNLSASRPQDRQFILSSKKLLLSDSGFYLCAWSTGTGYSGANVLTFGAGSRLTVL.

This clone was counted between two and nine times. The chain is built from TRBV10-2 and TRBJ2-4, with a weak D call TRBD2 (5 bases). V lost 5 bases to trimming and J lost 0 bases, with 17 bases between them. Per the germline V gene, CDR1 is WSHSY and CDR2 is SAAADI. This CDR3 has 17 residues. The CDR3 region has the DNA TGCGCCAGCAGTCTCCAGCCAGGACTTCTAGCCAAAAACATTCAGTACTTC. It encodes CASSLQPGLLAKNIQYF.

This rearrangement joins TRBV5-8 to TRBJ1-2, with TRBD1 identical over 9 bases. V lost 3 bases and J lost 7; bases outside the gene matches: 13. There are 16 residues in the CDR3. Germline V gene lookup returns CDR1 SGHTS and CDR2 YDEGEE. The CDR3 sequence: CASSSRPGQGQGGYTF. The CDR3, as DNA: TGTGCCAGCAGCTCCCGACCGGGACAGGGCCAAGGTGGCTACACCTTC.

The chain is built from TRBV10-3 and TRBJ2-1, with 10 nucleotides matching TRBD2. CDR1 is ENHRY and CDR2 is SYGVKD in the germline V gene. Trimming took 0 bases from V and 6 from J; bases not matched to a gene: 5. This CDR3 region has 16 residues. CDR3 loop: CAISESSGGAVNEQFF. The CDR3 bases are TGTGCCATCAGTGAGTCCAGCGGGGGGGCCGTCAATGAGCAGTTCTTC.

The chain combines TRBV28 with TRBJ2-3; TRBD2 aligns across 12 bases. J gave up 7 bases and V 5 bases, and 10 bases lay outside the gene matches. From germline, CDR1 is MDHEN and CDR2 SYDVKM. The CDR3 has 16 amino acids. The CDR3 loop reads CASSPPLAGGKNTQYF. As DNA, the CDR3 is TGTGCCAGCAGTCCGCCACTAGCGGGAGGAAAAAATACGCAGTATTTT.

In DNA, the CDR3 is TGTGCCAGCAGTTTATTGGGAGGAACAGCCAAAAACATTCAGTACTTC. Protein: CASSLLGGTAKNIQYF. The genes are TRBV28 and TRBJ2-4; D may be TRBD2 (6 bases). The CDR3 consists of 16 residues. Germline V lookup: CDR1 MDHEN, CDR2 SYDVKM. Trimming took 1 base from V and 0 from J, leaving 10 bases between them.

This CDR3 is CASSREGPRPTNEQFF. DNA of the CDR3: TGCGCCAGCAGCCGGGAGGGACCGCGTCCCACAAATGAGCAGTTCTTC. V is TRBV4-1 and J is TRBJ2-1; 7 nucleotides line up with TRBD2. CDR3 length: 16 residues. The ends lost 4 bases at V and 7 bases at J; junction bases unmatched: 13. Germline CDR1 reads MGHRA; CDR2 reads YSYEKL.

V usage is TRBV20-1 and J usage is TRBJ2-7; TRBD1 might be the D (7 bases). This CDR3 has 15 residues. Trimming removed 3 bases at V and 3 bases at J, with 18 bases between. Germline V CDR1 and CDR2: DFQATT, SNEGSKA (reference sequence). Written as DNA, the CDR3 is TGCAGTGCTAGTCGAGCCGGGGGACAGTACTACGAGCAGTACTTC. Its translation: CSASRAGGQYYEQYF.

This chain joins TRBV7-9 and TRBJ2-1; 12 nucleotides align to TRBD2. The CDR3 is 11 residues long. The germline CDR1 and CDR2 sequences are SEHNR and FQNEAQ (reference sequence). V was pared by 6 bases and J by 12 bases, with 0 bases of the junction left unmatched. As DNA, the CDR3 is TGTGCCAGCAGACTAGCGGGAGGGCAGTTCTTC. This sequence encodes CASRLAGGQFF.

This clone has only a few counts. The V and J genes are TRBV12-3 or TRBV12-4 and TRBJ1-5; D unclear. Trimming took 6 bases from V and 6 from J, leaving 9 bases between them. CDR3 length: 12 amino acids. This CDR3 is CASRYAGQPQHF. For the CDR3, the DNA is TGTGCCAGCAGGTACGCAGGTCAGCCCCAGCATTTT.

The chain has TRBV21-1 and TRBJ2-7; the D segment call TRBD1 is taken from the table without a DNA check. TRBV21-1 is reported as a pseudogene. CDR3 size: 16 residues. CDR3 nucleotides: TGTGCCAGGAAGGGGGCAGGGGGCACTAACTCCTACGAGCAGTACTTC. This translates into CARKGAGGTNSYEQYF.

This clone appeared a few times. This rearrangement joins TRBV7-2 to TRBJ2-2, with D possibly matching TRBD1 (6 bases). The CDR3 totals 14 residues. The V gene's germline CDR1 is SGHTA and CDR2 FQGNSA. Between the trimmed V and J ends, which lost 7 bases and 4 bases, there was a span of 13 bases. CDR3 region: CASMRQAFTGELFF. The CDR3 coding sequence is TGTGCCAGCATGAGACAGGCGTTCACCGGGGAGCTGTTTTTT.

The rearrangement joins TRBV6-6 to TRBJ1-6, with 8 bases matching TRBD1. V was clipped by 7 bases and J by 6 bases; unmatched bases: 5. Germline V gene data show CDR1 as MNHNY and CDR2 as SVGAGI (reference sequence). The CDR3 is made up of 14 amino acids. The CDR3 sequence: CASKGTGFNSPLHF. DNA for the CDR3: TGTGCCAGCAAGGGGACAGGTTTTAATTCACCCCTCCACTTT.

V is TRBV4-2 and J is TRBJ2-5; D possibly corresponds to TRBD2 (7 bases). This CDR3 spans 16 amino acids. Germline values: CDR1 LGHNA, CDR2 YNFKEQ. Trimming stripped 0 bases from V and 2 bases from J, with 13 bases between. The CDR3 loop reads CASSQEGGAIQETQYF. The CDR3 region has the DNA TGTGCCAGCAGCCAAGAAGGGGGGGCGATACAAGAGACCCAGTACTTC.

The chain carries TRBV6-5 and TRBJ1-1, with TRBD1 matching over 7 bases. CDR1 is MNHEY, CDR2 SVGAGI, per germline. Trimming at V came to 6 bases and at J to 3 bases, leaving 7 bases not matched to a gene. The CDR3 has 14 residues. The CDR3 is CASSRNQGDTEAFF. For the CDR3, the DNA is TGTGCCAGCAGCCGAAACCAGGGGGACACTGAAGCTTTCTTT.

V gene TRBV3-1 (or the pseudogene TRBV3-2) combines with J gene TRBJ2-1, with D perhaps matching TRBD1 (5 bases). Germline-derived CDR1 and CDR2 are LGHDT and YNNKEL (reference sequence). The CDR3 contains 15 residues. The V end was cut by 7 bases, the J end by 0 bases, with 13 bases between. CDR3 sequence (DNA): TGTGCCAGCACCCGACAGTTGAGCTCCTACAATGAGCAGTTCTTC. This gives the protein CASTRQLSSYNEQFF.

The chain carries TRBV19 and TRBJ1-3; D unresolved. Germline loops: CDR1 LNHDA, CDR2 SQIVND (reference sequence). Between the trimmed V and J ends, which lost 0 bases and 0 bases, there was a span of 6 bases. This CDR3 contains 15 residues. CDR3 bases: TGTGCCAGTAGTATAGAGCACGGCTCTGGAAACACCATATATTTT. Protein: CASSIEHGSGNTIYF.

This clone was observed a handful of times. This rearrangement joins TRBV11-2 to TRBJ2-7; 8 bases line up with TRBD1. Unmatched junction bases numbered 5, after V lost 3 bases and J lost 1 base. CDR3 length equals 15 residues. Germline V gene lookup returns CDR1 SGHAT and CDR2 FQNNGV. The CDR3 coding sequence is TGTGCCAGCAGCTTCGACAGGGGACAGTCCTACGAGCAGTACTTC. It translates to CASSFDRGQSYEQYF.

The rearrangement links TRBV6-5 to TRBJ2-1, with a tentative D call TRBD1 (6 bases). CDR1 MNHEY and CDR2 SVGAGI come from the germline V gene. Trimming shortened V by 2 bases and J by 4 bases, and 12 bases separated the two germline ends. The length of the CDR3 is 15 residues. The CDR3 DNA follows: TGTGCCAGCAGTTACGAACAGGGACGGTACAATGAGCAGTTCTTC. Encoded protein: CASSYEQGRYNEQFF.